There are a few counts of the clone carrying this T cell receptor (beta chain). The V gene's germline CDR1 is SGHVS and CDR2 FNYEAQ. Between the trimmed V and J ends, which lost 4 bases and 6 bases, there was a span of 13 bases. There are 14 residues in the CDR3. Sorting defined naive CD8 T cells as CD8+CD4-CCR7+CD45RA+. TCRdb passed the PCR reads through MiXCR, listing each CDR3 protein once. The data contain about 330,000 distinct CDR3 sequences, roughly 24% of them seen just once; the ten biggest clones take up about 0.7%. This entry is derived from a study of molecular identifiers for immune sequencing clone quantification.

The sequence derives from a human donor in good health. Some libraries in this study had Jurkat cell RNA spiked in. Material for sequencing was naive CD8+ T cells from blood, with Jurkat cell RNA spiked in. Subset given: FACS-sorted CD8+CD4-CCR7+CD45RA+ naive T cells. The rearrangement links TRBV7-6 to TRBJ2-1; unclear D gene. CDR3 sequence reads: CASSSEVGTNEQFF. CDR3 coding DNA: TGTGCCAGCAGCTCTGAAGTTGGCACCAATGAGCAGTTCTTC.